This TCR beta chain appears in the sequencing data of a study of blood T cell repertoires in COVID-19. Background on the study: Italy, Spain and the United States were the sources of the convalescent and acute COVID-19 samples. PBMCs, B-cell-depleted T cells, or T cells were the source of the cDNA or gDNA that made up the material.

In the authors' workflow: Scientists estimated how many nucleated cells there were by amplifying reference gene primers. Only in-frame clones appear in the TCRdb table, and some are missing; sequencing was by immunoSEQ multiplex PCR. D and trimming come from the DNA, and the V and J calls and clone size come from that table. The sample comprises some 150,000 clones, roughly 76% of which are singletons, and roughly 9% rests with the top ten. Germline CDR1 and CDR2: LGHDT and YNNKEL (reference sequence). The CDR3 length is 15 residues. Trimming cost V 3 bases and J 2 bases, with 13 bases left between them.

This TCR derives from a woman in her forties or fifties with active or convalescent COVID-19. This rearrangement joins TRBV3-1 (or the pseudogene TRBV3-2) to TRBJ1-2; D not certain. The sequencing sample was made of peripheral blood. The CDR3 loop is CASSHLQTYNYGYTF. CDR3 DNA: TGTGCCAGCAGCCACCTCCAGACATACAACTATGGCTACACCTTC.